These 5 T cell receptor beta chains share one sample of origin, sequenced in a study of blood T cells in healthy people across ages. Primers used in a second PCR of about 7 to 12 cycles were a sample-barcoded 5' primer and a J-beta primer mix. One entry per CDR3 protein results from TCRdb running MiXCR on the 5' RACE reads. This sample carries approximately 830,000 distinct CDR3 sequences, around 68% of them seen once, and the ten largest clones take 25% to 30%. Sequencing input: blood. These receptors all come from a young man in good health.

The CDR3 coding sequence is TGCAGTGCTAGTGGGGCAAACTCCTACGAGCAGTACTTC. It codes for CSASGANSYEQYF. The genes are TRBV20-1 and TRBJ2-7; D is possibly TRBD1 (5 bases). This CDR3 is 13 amino acids long. Trimming pared 3 bases from V and 0 bases from J, leaving 9 bases between. The V gene's germline CDR1 is DFQATT and CDR2 SNEGSKA (reference sequence).

This clonotype was seen only once. V gene TRBV29-1 combines with J gene TRBJ2-1; unclear D gene. Trimming took off 4 bases at V and 3 bases at J, with 10 bases between the two ends. CDR1 is SQVTM, CDR2 ANQGSEA, per germline. CDR3 length: 13 residues. In DNA, the CDR3 is TGCAGCGTTGTCAGACCAAACTACAATGAGCAGTTCTTC. Amino acid sequence: CSVVRPNYNEQFF.

This clonotype occurred a few times. J is TRBJ2-1 and V is TRBV4-2; 11 bases match TRBD2. V gave up 1 base and J gave up 7 bases; unmatched junction bases: 3. Germline V gene lookup returns CDR1 LGHNA and CDR2 YNFKEQ. The CDR3 loop spans 15 amino acids. The chain's CDR3 is CASSQALAGGNEQFF. The DNA for the CDR3 is TGTGCCAGCAGCCAAGCTCTAGCGGGGGGTAATGAGCAGTTCTTC.

The chain uses TRBV20-1 and TRBJ2-7; TRBD2 matches at 9 bases. CDR3 length: 17 residues. V shed 0 bases, J shed 2 bases, and the junction held 11 bases outside the gene matches. Germline loops: CDR1 DFQATT, CDR2 SNEGSKA (reference sequence). The CDR3: CSARDLSWRGGAYEQYF. CDR3 nucleotides: TGCAGTGCTAGAGATCTATCCTGGCGGGGGGGTGCCTACGAGCAGTACTTC.

About this clonotype itself: At one end, the junction sequence differs from germline, possibly due to a read error. V usage is TRBV7-2 and J usage is TRBJ2-4; no reliable D call. The tail of the sequence fits TRBJ2-5 better, so the J call may be wrong. From germline, CDR1 is SGHTA and CDR2 FQGNSA. The CDR3 has 17 amino acids. CDR3 in DNA: TGTGTCAGCAGCTCCCCACTCGGGCCAGCTCCCCAAGAGACCCAGTACTTC. Its translation: CVSSSPLGPAPQETQYF.